This T cell receptor beta chain was captured by sequencing in a study of T cells after yellow fever vaccination. About the research overall: SMART-Seq v4 Ultra Low Input served to prepare low-cell-number fractions. Study results and limitations: Researchers noted that a small share of clonotypes showed up in both CD4 and CD8 compartments.

TCRdb reprocessed the 5' RACE reads via MiXCR and lists one record per CDR3 protein. Of approximately 550,000 distinct CDR3 sequences in the sample, 19% were seen once. Points on this clonotype: Its antigen is unknown. A read error may produce the germline difference seen at one junction end.

The V gene's germline CDR1 is DFQATT and CDR2 SNEGSKA (reference sequence). The CDR3 covers 16 residues. Sample: PBMCs, taken 15 days after the yellow fever booster vaccination. The chain uses TRBV20-1 and TRBJ1-1; no reliable D call. This clonotype was sampled from a man younger than 45 who received the YFV17D yellow fever vaccine. The CDR3 DNA reads as TGCTGTGCTAGAGATCAAGAGAGGGTCGTAAACACTGAAGCTTTCTTT. This sequence encodes CCARDQERVVNTEAFF.